Sequencing of this TCR beta chain was carried out in a study of tumor-infiltrating lymphocytes in oesophageal squamous cell carcinoma. The CDR3 sequence is 15 residues long. Trimming removed 5 bases from V and 6 bases from J; junction bases left unmatched: 8. CDR1 SGHTA and CDR2 FQGNSA come from the germline V gene. TCRdb processed the PCR reads anew with MiXCR; each CDR3 protein has one entry. This sample has about 21,000 distinct CDR3 sequences, with around two fifths found just once. The clonotype was recovered from a male donor with esophageal squamous cell carcinoma. What was sequenced was esophageal tumor tissue. The V gene is TRBV7-2, the J gene TRBJ2-3; TRBD2 aligns across 10 bases. The CDR3 reads CASSRTSGAIDTQYF. The CDR3 nucleotides read TGTGCCAGCAGCCGTACTAGCGGGGCCATTGATACGCAGTATTTT.